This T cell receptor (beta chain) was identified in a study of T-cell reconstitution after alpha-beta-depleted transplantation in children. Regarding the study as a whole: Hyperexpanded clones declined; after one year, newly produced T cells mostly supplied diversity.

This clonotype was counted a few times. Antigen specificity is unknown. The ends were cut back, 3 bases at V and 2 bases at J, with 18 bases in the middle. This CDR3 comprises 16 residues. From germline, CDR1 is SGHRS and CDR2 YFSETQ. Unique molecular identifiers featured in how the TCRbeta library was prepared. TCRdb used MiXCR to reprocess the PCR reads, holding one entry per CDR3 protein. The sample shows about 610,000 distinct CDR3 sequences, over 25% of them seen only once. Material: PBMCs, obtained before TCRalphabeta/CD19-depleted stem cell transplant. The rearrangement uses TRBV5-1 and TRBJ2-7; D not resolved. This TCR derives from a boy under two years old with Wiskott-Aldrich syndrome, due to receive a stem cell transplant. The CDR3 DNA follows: TGCGCCAGCAGCTGGGCAAGGTCAGCCTCCACCTACGAGCAGTACTTC. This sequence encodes CASSWARSASTYEQYF.